This record looks at one TCR beta chain sequence and its context. The antigen is unknown. The data originate from a study of cytomegalovirus exposure and HLA in healthy donors. The study, taken as a whole, reports: A previous analysis found most TCR beta V segments productive roughly 87% or roughly 30% of the time.

Primers: 60 Vbeta forward and 13 Jbeta reverse. Generated by immunoSEQ multiplex PCR, the TCRdb table keeps only in-frame clones and is missing some. The table has under 200,000 clones, roughly four fifths seen once. The CDR3 runs to 17 residues. The trim removed 0 bases at V and 4 bases at J, leaving 7 bases unmatched. Germline loops: CDR1 PRHDT, CDR2 FYEKMQ (reference sequence). The TCR comes from a woman younger than 30 in good health and CMV-seronegative. V and J are TRBV13 and TRBJ2-7; the match to TRBD2 covers 12 bases. Input material: PBMCs. CDR3 protein: CASSLGGTSGLTYEQYF. The CDR3 region has the DNA TGTGCCAGCAGCTTAGGCGGGACTAGCGGGTTAACGTACGAGCAGTACTTC.